The 18 T cell receptor beta chains in this list originate from one sample, sequenced in a study of blood T cell repertoires in COVID-19. Clones were read by immunoSEQ multiplex PCR, and TCRdb kept only the in-frame ones, dropping some. The profile shows hundreds of thousands of clones, 88% of them singletons. Sequencing was performed on peripheral blood. The receptors shown here come from a man aged 35-49 years with acute or convalescent COVID-19.

This chain connects TRBV6-5 to TRBJ1-3, with D tentatively TRBD1 (5 bases). V was cut by 0 bases and J by 3 bases, with 12 bases left in between. The CDR3 extends over 16 amino acids. CDR1 is MNHEY and CDR2 is SVGAGI in the germline V gene. The CDR3 loop reads CASSYSGPQGGNTIYF. The DNA for the CDR3 is TGTGCCAGCAGTTACTCGGGCCCGCAGGGTGGAAACACCATATATTTT.

This clone was picked up one time. V is TRBV4-2 and J is TRBJ2-3, with D possibly being TRBD2 (6 bases). With 0 bases removed from V and 6 bases from J, the gap between germline ends came to 13 bases. The CDR3 runs 15 residues. Germline CDR1 reads LGHNA; CDR2 reads YNFKEQ. The CDR3 protein is CASSQESSVWDTQYF. The CDR3 region has the DNA TGTGCCAGCAGCCAAGAATCTAGCGTTTGGGATACGCAGTATTTT.

The genes are TRBV5-1 and TRBJ2-5; 10 bases are a match to TRBD1. The V and J ends lost 3 bases and 5 bases, in that order; junction bases with no gene match: 4. Germline assignment: CDR1 SGHRS and CDR2 YFSETQ. The CDR3 spans 14 residues. The CDR3 spells CASSSGQGIETQYF. CDR3 DNA: TGCGCCAGCAGCTCGGGACAGGGGATCGAGACCCAGTACTTC. Combining the CDR3 with reference TRBV5-1 and TRBJ2-5 gives the whole variable domain KAGVTQTPRYLIKTRGQQVTLSCSPISGHRSVSWYQQTPGQGLQFLFEYFSETQRNKGNFPGRFSGRQFSNSRSEMNVSTLELGDSALYLCASSSGQGIETQYFGPGTRLLVL.

The chain recombines TRBV5-1 with TRBJ2-5; TRBD1 matches at 7 bases. V lost 4 bases to trimming and J lost 3 bases; unmatched junction nucleotides: 9. The CDR3 contains 15 residues. The V gene's germline CDR1 is SGHRS and CDR2 YFSETQ. The CDR3 region is CASSETPQGEETQYF. Here the CDR3 DNA reads TGCGCCAGCAGCGAAACGCCCCAGGGGGAAGAGACCCAGTACTTC.

V is TRBV6-5 and J is TRBJ1-3; the D gene is possibly TRBD1 (6 bases). CDR1 and CDR2 from the germline V gene are MNHEY and SVGAGI. This CDR3 is 13 amino acids long. With 6 bases removed from V and 4 bases from J, the gap between germline ends came to 10 bases. DNA for the CDR3: TGTGCCAGCAGACAGGGATCGGGAAACACCATATATTTT. It specifies CASRQGSGNTIYF.

The CDR3 nucleotides are TGCAGCGGAGCCCCCGGGACTAGACACGATACGCAGTATTTT. This translates into CSGAPGTRHDTQYF. The chain couples TRBV29-1 to TRBJ2-3; TRBD2 matches at 8 bases. The CDR3 loop spans 14 amino acids. With V trimmed by 7 bases and J by 6 bases, 12 bases remained unmatched. The V gene's germline CDR1 is SQVTM and CDR2 ANQGSEA.

The chain combines TRBV19 with TRBJ2-3; unclear D gene. The germline CDR1 and CDR2 sequences are LNHDA and SQIVND (reference sequence). CDR3 length equals 11 residues. The V end lost 5 bases, the J end lost 5 bases, and 5 bases lay between the germline ends. CDR3 nucleotide sequence: TGTGCCAGTAGTCGAGGAGATACGCAGTATTTT. Protein: CASSRGDTQYF.

This clone was recorded a few times. J is TRBJ2-2 and V is TRBV7-3, with 10 bases matching TRBD1. The CDR3 runs to 16 residues. J gave up 4 bases and V 4 bases, and 6 bases lay outside the gene matches. CDR1 is SGHTA, CDR2 FQGTGA, per germline. The CDR3 loop reads CASSSPGTGATGELFF. The CDR3 nucleotides read TGTGCCAGCAGCTCCCCCGGGACAGGGGCCACCGGGGAGCTGTTTTTT.

This sequence joins TRBV7-9 and TRBJ2-7, with TRBD2 identical over 7 bases. CDR3 size: 14 residues. Germline V gene data show CDR1 as SEHNR and CDR2 as FQNEAQ (reference sequence). The ends lost 4 bases at V and 5 bases at J; junction bases unmatched: 8. The CDR3 loop reads CASSSKIRGDEQYF. CDR3 nucleotide sequence: TGTGCCAGCAGCTCAAAGATTCGGGGGGACGAGCAGTACTTC.

This sequence joins TRBV3-1 (or the pseudogene TRBV3-2) and TRBJ2-5; 16 bases map to TRBD2. CDR3 size: 17 residues. V trimming: 4 bases; J trimming: 2 bases; junction bases outside the gene matches: 4. The germline CDR1 and CDR2 sequences are LGHDT and YNNKEL (reference sequence). CDR3 residues: CASSPGLAGGSQETQYF. In DNA form, the CDR3 reads TGTGCCAGCAGCCCGGGACTAGCGGGGGGGTCTCAAGAGACCCAGTACTTC.

This clone was picked up a small number of times. The chain joins TRBV7-9 to TRBJ1-5; 9 bases map to TRBD1. CDR3 length: 16 residues. Per germline, CDR1 SEHNR and CDR2 FQNEAQ (reference sequence). After removal of 4 bases from V and 6 bases from J, the junction contained 10 bases not matched to a gene. The CDR3 DNA follows: TGTGCCAGCAGCTCTTGGGGGGACAGGGCCTTTCAGCCCCAGCATTTT. Protein product: CASSSWGDRAFQPQHF.

The chain carries TRBV7-9 and TRBJ1-6, with 7 bases that match TRBD1. V shed 4 bases and J 3 bases; nucleotides not matched to a gene: 6. From germline, CDR1 is SEHNR and CDR2 FQNEAQ (reference sequence). This CDR3 region has 16 residues. As DNA, the CDR3 is TGTGCCAGCAGCTCAGGACAGGTTTACTATAATTCACCCCTCCACTTT. The encoded protein is CASSSGQVYYNSPLHF. Full variable domain (rest looked up from reference TRBV7-9 and TRBJ1-6): DTGVSQNPRHKITKRGQNVTFRCDPISEHNRLYWYRQTLGQGPEFLTYFQNEAQLEKSRLLSDRFSAERPKGSFSTLEIQRTEQGDSAMYLCASSSGQVYYNSPLHFGNGTRLTVT.

The genes are TRBV7-9 and TRBJ2-1; 13 positions match TRBD2. This CDR3 spans 19 amino acids. Germline values: CDR1 SEHNR, CDR2 FQNEAQ (reference sequence). The V gene end was trimmed by 5 bases and the J gene end by 0 bases; junction bases not matched to a gene: 10. The CDR3, as DNA: TGTGCCAGCAGCCCCAGACTAGCGGGGGGCCTCGCCTCCTACAATGAGCAGTTCTTC. This sequence encodes CASSPRLAGGLASYNEQFF.

The chain has TRBV24-1 and TRBJ2-2; 9 bases align to TRBD2. The ends lost 4 bases at V and 2 bases at J; junction bases unmatched: 7. The CDR3 consists of 17 residues. Germline V gene lookup returns CDR1 KGHDR and CDR2 SFDVKD. The CDR3 sequence is CATSDPTSGGNTGELFF. Here the CDR3 DNA reads TGTGCCACCAGTGACCCGACTAGCGGAGGTAACACCGGGGAGCTGTTTTTT.

The genes are TRBV6-2 or TRBV6-3 and TRBJ1-5; 8 bases match TRBD1. The V gene's germline CDR1 is MNHEY and CDR2 SVGEGT. This CDR3 is 16 amino acids long. With 5 bases clipped from V and 5 bases from J, the junction kept 11 bases outside the gene matches. The CDR3 region is CASSRPPDRGDQPQHF. The DNA of the CDR3 is TGTGCCAGCAGTCGGCCCCCCGACAGGGGTGATCAGCCCCAGCATTTT.

The gene calls are TRBV19 and TRBJ2-3; possibly TRBD2 for D (5 bases). In germline, CDR1 is LNHDA, CDR2 SQIVND (reference sequence). Trimming removed 9 bases at V and 5 bases at J, with 21 bases between. The CDR3 sequence is 15 residues long. DNA for the CDR3: TGTGCCAGGCCCTCGGAGGCCCCGTTAAGAGATACGCAGTATTTT. This translates into CARPSEAPLRDTQYF.

The chain uses TRBV3-1 (or the pseudogene TRBV3-2) and TRBJ1-2; TRBD1 matches 7 bases. The germline V gene encodes CDR1 LGHDT and CDR2 YNNKEL (reference sequence). V was clipped by 6 bases and J by 3 bases; unmatched bases: 1. This CDR3 contains 12 residues. The CDR3 loop reads CASRTGYYGYTF. DNA for the CDR3: TGTGCCAGCAGGACAGGGTACTATGGCTACACCTTC.

This sequence joins TRBV9 and TRBJ1-1; D might be TRBD1 (5 bases). V was shortened by 9 bases and J by 1 base, with 10 bases between the two germline ends. The CDR3 sequence is 12 residues long. The germline V gene encodes CDR1 SGDLS and CDR2 YYNGEE. Here the CDR3 DNA reads TGTGCCACGATTGGGGCGAACACTGAAGCTTTCTTT. Protein sequence: CATIGANTEAFF.